This entry concerns a single TCR beta chain. In Seattle, patients joined the study during active infection and were tracked longitudinally. This specimen comes from a study of blood T cell repertoires in COVID-19. Germline V CDR1 and CDR2: SGHTA, FQGNSA. With V trimmed by 2 bases and J by 3 bases, 4 bases remained unmatched. CDR3 length equals 14 residues. The protocol was immunoSEQ multiplex PCR, while the TCRdb copy is restricted to in-frame clones and leaves out a portion. Of 100,000 to 150,000 clones in the sample, approximately 85% were seen once. The receptor was isolated from an elderly woman with COVID-19, enrolled during active disease. Specimen: peripheral blood. The chain uses TRBV7-2 and TRBJ2-7; the match to TRBD2 covers 7 bases. The CDR3 nucleotides read TGTGCCAGCAGCTTAAACGGGGGGTTCTACGAGCAGTACTTC. Translation: CASSLNGGFYEQYF.